A selection of T cell receptor beta chains follows, all from one sample in a study of patients and donors after allogeneic stem cell transplantation. TCRdb re-derived calls from the RT-PCR reads in MiXCR, one entry per CDR3 protein. This sample has some 880,000 distinct CDR3 sequences, with roughly 18% found just once. The sample was blood, either unsorted or a sorted T cell fraction (not recorded which). These receptors all stem from a human donor who was either an allogeneic HSCT recipient or a stem cell or donor lymphocyte infusion donor (not recorded which). It is not recorded whose cells these are; they may come from a transplant donor. CDR3s include the opening cysteine and the closing phenylalanine or tryptophan. D genes are given only for firm matches. Size is stated for part of the rows, as once, few or many counts, or as a class when the clone is expanded.

clone size	J gene	D gene	V gene	CDR3 DNA	CDR3 protein
many	TRBJ2-1	NA	TRBV5-1	TGCGCCAGCAGCTTGACGGGAACTACATCCTATGAGCAGTTCTTC	CASSLTGTTSYEQFF
few	TRBJ2-2	NA	TRBV19	TGTGCCACCCAGTTTAGCGGATACACCGGGGAGCTGTTTTTT	CATQFSGYTGELFF
NA	TRBJ2-7	TRBD2	TRBV20-1	TGCAGTGCTAGCGGGGGGGCCACCTACGAGCAGTACTTC	CSASGGATYEQYF
NA	TRBJ2-7	NA	TRBV3-1	TGTGCCAGCAGCCAGAGAGGGGCGGGCTACGAGCAGTACTTC	CASSQRGAGYEQYF
few	TRBJ1-2	NA	TRBV7-9	TGTGCCAGCAGCTTAGAAGCCAGGGGTATTGGCTACACCTTC	CASSLEARGIGYTF
many	TRBJ2-7	TRBD2	TRBV4-1	TGCGCCAGCAGCCAAGGTCTAGCGGGCCCCTACGAGCAGTACTTC	CASSQGLAGPYEQYF
NA	TRBJ2-3	TRBD2	TRBV5-1	TGCGCCAGCAGCTTTACGCTAGCGGGGAGAACAGATACGCAGTATTTT	CASSFTLAGRTDTQYF
few	TRBJ2-3	NA	TRBV12-3/TRBV12-4	TGTGCCAGCAGCTTAGGGGGTTTTCAAAGCACAGATACGCAGTATTTT	CASSLGGFQSTDTQYF
few	TRBJ2-5	NA	TRBV6-5	TGTGCCAGCAGTTCCCCTAGATCGGGCCTCGGCGAGACCCAGTACTTC	CASSSPRSGLGETQYF
few	TRBJ2-2	NA	TRBV12-3/TRBV12-4	TGTGCCAGCAGTTTAGGGACCCCCGGCACCGGGGAGCTGTTTTTT	CASSLGTPGTGELFF
NA	TRBJ2-7	TRBD1	TRBV6-1	TGTGCCAGCAGTGACAGGGGGCCAGAATACGAGCAGTACTTC	CASSDRGPEYEQYF
few	TRBJ2-1	NA	TRBV5-1	TGCGCCAGCAGCTTGGAAAGCGGCAATCAGTATTACAATGAGCAGTTCTTC	CASSLESGNQYYNEQFF
NA	TRBJ2-5	NA	TRBV5-1	TGCGCCAGCAGCTTGGTGGGGGGACCTCTACAAGAGACCCAGTACTTC	CASSLVGGPLQETQYF
few	TRBJ1-5	NA	TRBV12-3/TRBV12-4	TGTGCCAGCAGCTTCACCGCTCAGGGGAGCAATCAGCCCCAGCATTTT	CASSFTAQGSNQPQHF
few	TRBJ1-5	NA	TRBV7-2	TGTGCCAGCAGCTTAGCGGGGGGACAACGCGAGATAAATCAGCCCCAGCATTTT	CASSLAGGQREINQPQHF
few	TRBJ2-6	NA	TRBV30	TGTGCCTGGAGGTTGGCTGGGGCCAACGTCCTGACTTTC	CAWRLAGANVLTF
few	TRBJ2-2	NA	TRBV7-3	TGTGCCAGCAGCCTTACCGTACGGACCGGGGAGCTGTTTTTT	CASSLTVRTGELFF
few	TRBJ1-1	NA	TRBV6-4	TGTGCCAGCAGTCAAGACAGGCGGAGCACTGAAGCTTTCTTT	CASSQDRRSTEAFF
few	TRBJ2-1	NA	TRBV12-3/TRBV12-4	TGTGCCAGCGGAACGACCAGTTCCATAAATGAGCAGTTCTTC	CASGTTSSINEQFF
NA	TRBJ2-4	NA	TRBV20-1	TGCAGTGCTTTCATACAGAAGGACATTCAGTACTTC	CSAFIQKDIQYF
few	TRBJ1-6	NA	TRBV15	TGTGCCACCAGCAGGGAGGTGGATAATTCACCCCTCCACTTT	CATSREVDNSPLHF
few	TRBJ2-6	NA	TRBV5-1	TGCGCCAGCAGCTTGTTTTCCGGGGGTGGGGCCAACGTCCTGACTTTC	CASSLFSGGGANVLTF
few	TRBJ1-3	NA	TRBV21-1	TGTGCCAGCAGCAATTGTGGTCGGGGGATGCTGTCCGGAAACACCATATATTTT	CASSNCGRGMLSGNTIYF
NA	TRBJ1-1	NA	TRBV2	TGTGCCAGCAGTGAAGCGTACCCGTCCCTCGGACCAGAAGCTTTCTTT	CASSEAYPSLGPEAFF
NA	TRBJ1-1	NA	TRBV6-1	TGTGCCAGCAAGTCGATCAGCAGGGGGAACACTGAAGCTTTCTTT	CASKSISRGNTEAFF
NA	TRBJ1-1	TRBD1	TRBV15	TGTGCCACCAGCACCCAGGGGGTTGGCACTGAAGCTTTCTTT	CATSTQGVGTEAFF
few	TRBJ2-1	TRBD1	TRBV20-1	TGCAGTGCTCAGGACAGGGAAAAATACAATGAGCAGTTCTTC	CSAQDREKYNEQFF
NA	TRBJ2-7	TRBD2	TRBV2	TGTGCCAGCACCGAAAGGCCTAGCGGACCCTACGAGCAGTACTTC	CASTERPSGPYEQYF
NA	TRBJ2-3	NA	TRBV24-1	TGTGCCACCAGTGTGGCAGGGTTTTCAGATACGCAGTATTTT	CATSVAGFSDTQYF
NA	TRBJ2-1	NA	TRBV20-1	TGCAGTGCTGCACAGGAGAATGAGCAGTTCTTC	CSAAQENEQFF
NA	TRBJ2-2	NA	TRBV29-1	TGCAGCGTCCTAGGACTCGGGGACACCGGGGAGCTGTTTTTT	CSVLGLGDTGELFF
few	TRBJ1-2	NA	TRBV20-1	TGCAGTGCCAAAGATGGGCGGAAGGGGAACTATGGCTACACCTTC	CSAKDGRKGNYGYTF
NA	TRBJ2-1	NA	TRBV3-1	TGTGCCAGCAGCCAAGACCCGGGGGGACAGCCTTACAATGAGCAGTTCTTC	CASSQDPGGQPYNEQFF
NA	TRBJ1-6	NA	TRBV2	TGTGCCAGCAGGGGTTCAGGGATAAACTCCTATAATTCACCCCTCCACTTT	CASRGSGINSYNSPLHF
NA	TRBJ2-5	NA	TRBV24-1	TGTGCCACCAGCGAGAGGGGGGAGACCCAGTACTTC	CATSERGETQYF
NA	TRBJ1-1	TRBD1	TRBV7-3	TGTGCCAGCAGCTTAGTGGGACAGGACACTGAAGCTTTCTTT	CASSLVGQDTEAFF
few	TRBJ1-1	NA	TRBV6-1	TGTGCCAGCAGTGAAATAACAGGAAACACTGAAGCTTTCTTT	CASSEITGNTEAFF
few	TRBJ2-5	TRBD2	TRBV10-3	TGTGCCATCAGCACTAGCGGGGGGCAAGAGACCCAGTACTTC	CAISTSGGQETQYF
few	TRBJ1-5	NA	TRBV6-1	TGTGCCAGCAGACCTTCGCCATCAGGGTATAGCAATCAGCCCCAGCATTTT	CASRPSPSGYSNQPQHF
many	TRBJ2-1	NA	TRBV29-1	TGCAGCGTTGATTGGGATGGATCCTACAATGAGCAGTTCTTC	CSVDWDGSYNEQFF
few	TRBJ1-5	NA	TRBV15	TGTGCCACCAGCAGAGACACCCCGGGGGTAGGCAATCAGCCCCAGCATTTT	CATSRDTPGVGNQPQHF